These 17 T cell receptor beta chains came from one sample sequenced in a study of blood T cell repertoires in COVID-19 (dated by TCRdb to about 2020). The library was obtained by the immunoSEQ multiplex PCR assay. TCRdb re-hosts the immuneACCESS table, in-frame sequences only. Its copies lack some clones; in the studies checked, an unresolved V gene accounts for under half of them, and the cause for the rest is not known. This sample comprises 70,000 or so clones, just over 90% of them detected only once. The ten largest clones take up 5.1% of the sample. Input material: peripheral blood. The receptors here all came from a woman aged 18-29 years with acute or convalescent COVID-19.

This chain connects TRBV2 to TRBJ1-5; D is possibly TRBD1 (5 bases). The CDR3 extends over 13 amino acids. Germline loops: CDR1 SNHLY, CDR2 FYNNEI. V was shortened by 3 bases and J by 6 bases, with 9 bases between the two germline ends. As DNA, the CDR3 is TGTGCCAGCAGTGAGCAGGGAGGTCAGCCCCAGCATTTT. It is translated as CASSEQGGQPQHF.

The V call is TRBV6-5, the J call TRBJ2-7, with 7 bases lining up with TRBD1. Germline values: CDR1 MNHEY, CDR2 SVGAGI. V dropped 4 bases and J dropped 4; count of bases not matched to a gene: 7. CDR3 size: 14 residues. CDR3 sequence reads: CASSSRDSPYEQYF. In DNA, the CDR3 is TGTGCCAGCAGTTCACGGGACAGCCCATACGAGCAGTACTTC.

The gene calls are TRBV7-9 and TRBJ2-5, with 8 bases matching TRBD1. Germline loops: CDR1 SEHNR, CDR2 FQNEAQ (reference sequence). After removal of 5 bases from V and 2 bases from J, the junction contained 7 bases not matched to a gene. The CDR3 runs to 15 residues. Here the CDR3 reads CASSPRGQVQETQYF. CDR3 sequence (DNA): TGTGCCAGCAGCCCCAGGGGGCAGGTTCAAGAGACCCAGTACTTC. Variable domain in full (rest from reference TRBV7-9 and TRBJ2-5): DTGVSQNPRHKITKRGQNVTFRCDPISEHNRLYWYRQTLGQGPEFLTYFQNEAQLEKSRLLSDRFSAERPKGSFSTLEIQRTEQGDSAMYLCASSPRGQVQETQYFGPGTRLLVL.

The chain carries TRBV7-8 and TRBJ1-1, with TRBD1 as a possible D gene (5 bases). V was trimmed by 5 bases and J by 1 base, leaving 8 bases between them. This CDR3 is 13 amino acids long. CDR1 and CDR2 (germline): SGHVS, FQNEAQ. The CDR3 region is CASSRGGNTEAFF. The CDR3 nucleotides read TGTGCCAGCAGCCGCGGGGGGAACACTGAAGCTTTCTTT.

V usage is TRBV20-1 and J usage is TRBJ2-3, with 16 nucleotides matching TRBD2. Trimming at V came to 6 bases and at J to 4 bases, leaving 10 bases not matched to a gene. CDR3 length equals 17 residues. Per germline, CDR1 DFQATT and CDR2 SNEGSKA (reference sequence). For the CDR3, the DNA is TGCAGTGCGAGTGGGACTAGCGGGAGGGCCGGTGCAGATACGCAGTATTTT. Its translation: CSASGTSGRAGADTQYF.

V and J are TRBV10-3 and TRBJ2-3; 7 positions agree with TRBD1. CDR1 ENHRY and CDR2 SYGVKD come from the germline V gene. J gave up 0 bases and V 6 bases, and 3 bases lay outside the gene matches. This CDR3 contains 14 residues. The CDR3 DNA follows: TGTGCCATCAGGGGACAGCCTAGCACAGATACGCAGTATTTT. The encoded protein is CAIRGQPSTDTQYF.

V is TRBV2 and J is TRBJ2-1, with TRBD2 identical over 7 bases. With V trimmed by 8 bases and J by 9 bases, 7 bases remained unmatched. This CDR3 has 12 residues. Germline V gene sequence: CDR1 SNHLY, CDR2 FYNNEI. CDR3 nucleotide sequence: TGTGCCAGCGGACTAGGAACAATTGAGCAGTTCTTC. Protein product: CASGLGTIEQFF.

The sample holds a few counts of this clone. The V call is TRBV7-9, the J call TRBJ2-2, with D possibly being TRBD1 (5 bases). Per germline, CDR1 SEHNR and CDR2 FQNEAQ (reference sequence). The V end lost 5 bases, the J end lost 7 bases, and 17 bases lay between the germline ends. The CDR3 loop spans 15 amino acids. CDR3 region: CASSPKGVGVGELFF. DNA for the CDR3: TGTGCCAGCAGCCCCAAAGGGGTTGGGGTCGGGGAGCTGTTTTTT. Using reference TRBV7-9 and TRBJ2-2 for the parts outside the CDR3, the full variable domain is DTGVSQNPRHKITKRGQNVTFRCDPISEHNRLYWYRQTLGQGPEFLTYFQNEAQLEKSRLLSDRFSAERPKGSFSTLEIQRTEQGDSAMYLCASSPKGVGVGELFFGEGSRLTVL.

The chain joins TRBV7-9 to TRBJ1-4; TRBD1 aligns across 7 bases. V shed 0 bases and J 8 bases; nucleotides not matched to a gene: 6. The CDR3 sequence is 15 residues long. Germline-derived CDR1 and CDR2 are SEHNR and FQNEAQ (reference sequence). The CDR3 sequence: CASSLAGQESEKLFF. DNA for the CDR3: TGTGCCAGCAGCTTAGCCGGACAGGAATCAGAAAAACTGTTTTTT.

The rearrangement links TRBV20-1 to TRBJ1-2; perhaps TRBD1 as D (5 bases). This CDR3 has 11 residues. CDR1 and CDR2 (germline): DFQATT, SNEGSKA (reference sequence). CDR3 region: CIPGGTGGYTF. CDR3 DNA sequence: TGCATCCCCGGGGGGACGGGAGGCTACACCTTC.

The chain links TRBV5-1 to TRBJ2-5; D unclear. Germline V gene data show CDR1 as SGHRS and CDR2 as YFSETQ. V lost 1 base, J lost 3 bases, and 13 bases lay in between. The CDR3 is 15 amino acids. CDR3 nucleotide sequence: TGCGCCAGCAGCTTGTCTTCGTACGGTGAAGAGACCCAGTACTTC. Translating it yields CASSLSSYGEETQYF. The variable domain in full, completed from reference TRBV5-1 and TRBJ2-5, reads KAGVTQTPRYLIKTRGQQVTLSCSPISGHRSVSWYQQTPGQGLQFLFEYFSETQRNKGNFPGRFSGRQFSNSRSEMNVSTLELGDSALYLCASSLSSYGEETQYFGPGTRLLVL.

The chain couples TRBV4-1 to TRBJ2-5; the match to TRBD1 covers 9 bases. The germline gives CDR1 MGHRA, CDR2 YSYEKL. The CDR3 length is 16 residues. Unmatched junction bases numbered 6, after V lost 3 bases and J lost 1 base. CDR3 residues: CASSQPGTGTQETQYF. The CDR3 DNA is TGCGCCAGCAGCCAGCCCGGGACAGGGACCCAAGAGACCCAGTACTTC.

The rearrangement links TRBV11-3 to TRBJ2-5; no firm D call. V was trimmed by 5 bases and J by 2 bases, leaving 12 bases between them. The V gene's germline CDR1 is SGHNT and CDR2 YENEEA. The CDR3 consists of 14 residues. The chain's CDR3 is CASSPRGKQETQYF. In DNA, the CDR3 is TGTGCCAGCAGCCCACGCGGAAAGCAAGAGACCCAGTACTTC.

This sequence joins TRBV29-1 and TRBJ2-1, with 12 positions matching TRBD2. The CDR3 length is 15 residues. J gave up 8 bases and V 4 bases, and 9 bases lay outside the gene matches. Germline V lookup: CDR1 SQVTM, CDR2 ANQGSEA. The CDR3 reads CSVATSGSGGDEQFF. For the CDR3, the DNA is TGCAGCGTTGCGACTAGCGGGAGTGGCGGCGATGAGCAGTTCTTC.

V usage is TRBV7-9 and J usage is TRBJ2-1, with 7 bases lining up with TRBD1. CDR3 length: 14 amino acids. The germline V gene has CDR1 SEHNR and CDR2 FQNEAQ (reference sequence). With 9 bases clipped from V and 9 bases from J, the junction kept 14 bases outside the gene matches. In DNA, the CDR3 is TGTGCCAGTAAACCCCAGGGGGATCGGGGTGAGCAGTTCTTC. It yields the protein CASKPQGDRGEQFF.

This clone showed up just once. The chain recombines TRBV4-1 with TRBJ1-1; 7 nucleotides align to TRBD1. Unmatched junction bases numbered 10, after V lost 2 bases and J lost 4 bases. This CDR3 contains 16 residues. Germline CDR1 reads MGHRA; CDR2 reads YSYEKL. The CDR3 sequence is CASSQTMTGLATEAFF. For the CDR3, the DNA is TGCGCCAGCAGCCAAACCATGACAGGGTTGGCCACTGAAGCTTTCTTT.

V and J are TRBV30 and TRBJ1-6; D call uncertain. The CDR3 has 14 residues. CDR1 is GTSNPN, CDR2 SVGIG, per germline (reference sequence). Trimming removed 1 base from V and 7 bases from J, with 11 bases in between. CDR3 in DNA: TGTGCCTGGAGTGCGTCTGCGGGAAATTCACCCCTCCACTTT. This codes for CAWSASAGNSPLHF.